This T cell receptor beta chain is from a study of T cells in localized non-small cell lung cancer (dated by TCRdb to about 2020). Regarding the research as a whole: The study analyzed T cell repertoires of 200 to 250 early-stage NSCLC patients, comparing tumors and uninvolved tumor-adjacent lungs. All 220 or so NSCLC patients in the cohort were treatment-naive and had localized lung tumors that were resected. Of the NSCLC patients, roughly 130 were male and some 97 were female, and the mean age was about 69 years. Broader findings and caveats from the paper: Longer overall survival was associated with higher blood T cell density, whereas shorter survival was associated with higher adjacent-lung clonality. Of the top 100 tumor clones, a median of 57 were detected in paired uninvolved adjacent lung; over 25 were also among that lung's top 100. Multi-region tumor sequencing was not performed, so intratumor heterogeneity could not be excluded. Uninvolved tumor-adjacent lung showed the highest T cell clonality, higher than tumor, which suggests more focused antigenic responses in the adjacent lung. Because of the exploratory design, TCR variables were selected using unadjusted p-values without false-discovery rate correction.

TCR beta CDR3 regions were sequenced from DNA using the immunoSEQ Assay. From the authors' description of their analysis: T cell density was computed as TCR beta template counts normalized to usable DNA estimated by amplifying housekeeping genes. Richness was estimated using the preseqR package, with extrapolation to 400,000 templates for PBMC samples and to 120,000 templates for tissue samples. Clonality was calculated as one minus Pielou's evenness. Tissue-enriched TCRs were identified by differential abundance testing using productive amino-acid clonotypes, minimum total count 5 and alpha 0.1. The Jaccard Index and the Morisita Overlap Index were used to quantify repertoire overlap between compartments. GLIPH clustered TCR beta CDR3s with public tetramer-defined viral CDR3s; viral motifs required at least three viral sequences plus V-gene enrichment. TCRdb holds this immuneACCESS table with in-frame rearrangements only. Some clones are missing; in checked studies, unresolved V genes explain under half, and the rest has no known cause. For V, J and clone size, that table is used; D and trimming come from the DNA. Across this sample there are some 85,000 clones, with 80% seen only once. Around 21% of the sample goes to the ten largest clones.

There are 16 amino acids in the CDR3, from cysteine to phenylalanine inclusive. The entry retains the CDR3 DNA only, 48 bases that are in frame from base 1. Based on the germline V gene, the CDR1 and CDR2 sequences are SGHRS and YFSETQ. A distance of 9 bases separates the germline ends of V and J, which lose 0 bases and 0 bases respectively. At diagnosis, peripheral blood, uninvolved tumor-adjacent lung and tumor were collected and stored as a combination of fresh-frozen and FFPE material. For TCR repertoire profiling, the blood samples were analyzed as peripheral blood mononuclear cells. This clone has just a few counts. Its antigen is still unknown. No per-base quality is available; no much larger clone lies one base away.

The rearranged segments are TRBV5-1 and TRBJ1-4, with the D gene not confidently named. The sequence derives from a man between 40 and 75 years old with stage II squamous cell lung carcinoma. Sequencing was performed on PBMCs, taken before any cancer treatment. The nucleotide sequence is given as TGCGCCAGCAGCTTGGGGTTAACGACAACTAATGAAAAACTGTTTTTT. Its protein product is CASSLGLTTTNEKLFF. With the rest looked up from the reference TRBV5-1 and TRBJ1-4 genes rather than sequenced, the full variable domain is KAGVTQTPRYLIKTRGQQVTLSCSPISGHRSVSWYQQTPGQGLQFLFEYFSETQRNKGNFPGRFSGRQFSNSRSEMNVSTLELGDSALYLCASSLGLTTTNEKLFFGSGTQLSVL.